The 26 T cell receptor beta chains listed next were all sequenced from one sample in a study of shared clonotypes between healthy human individuals. The repertoire was sequenced with immunoSEQ multiplex PCR; TCRdb's copy has only in-frame clones and lacks some. This table has millions of clones, 93% appearing once. The sequenced material came from naive CD4+ T cells from PBMCs. The subset is: CD45RA+ positively selected. These receptors were obtained from a man aged 18 to 30 in good health. Some clones in this sample may be carry-over from other donors' samples.

The chain couples TRBV7-9 to TRBJ2-3; a weak D match, TRBD2 (6 bases). The CDR3 consists of 15 residues. The ends were cut back, 8 bases at V and 4 bases at J, with 19 bases in the middle. CDR1 is SEHNR, CDR2 FQNEAQ, per germline (reference sequence). CDR3 in DNA: TGTGCCAGCCCACCCTCCGGAGGGGTGTCAGATACGCAGTATTTT. Its translation: CASPPSGGVSDTQYF.

J is TRBJ2-3 and V is TRBV28, with 7 bases aligning to TRBD2. The CDR3 is 14 residues long. V shed 7 bases, J shed 2 bases, and the junction held 6 bases outside the gene matches. Germline lookup yields CDR1 MDHEN and CDR2 SYDVKM. The chain's CDR3 is CASTLGGNTDTQYF. DNA of the CDR3: TGTGCCAGCACCTTGGGGGGGAACACAGATACGCAGTATTTT.

This clone was detected a few times. Other DNA sequences in the sample encode the same CDR3. The chain employs TRBV4-1 and TRBJ2-1; D not certain. Trimming left V 1 base short and J 7 bases short, with 8 bases between. Germline assignment: CDR1 MGHRA and CDR2 YSYEKL. The CDR3 is 13 amino acids. The CDR3 region has the DNA TGCGCCAGCAGCCAAGTCGGTGGGAATGAGCAGTTCTTC. Protein sequence: CASSQVGGNEQFF.

The gene calls are TRBV14 and TRBJ2-7; 10 bases align to TRBD1. CDR1 is SGHDN, CDR2 FVKESK, per germline. This CDR3 comprises 13 residues. J gave up 6 bases and V 7 bases, and 6 bases lay outside the gene matches. The CDR3 loop reads CASKRQGASEQYF. The CDR3 bases are TGTGCCAGCAAAAGACAGGGGGCGAGCGAGCAGTACTTC. The whole variable domain, remainder taken from reference TRBV14 and TRBJ2-7, is EAGVTQFPSHSVIEKGQTVTLRCDPISGHDNLYWYRRVMGKEIKFLLHFVKESKQDESGMPNNRFLAERTGGTYSTLKVQPAELEDSGVYFCASKRQGASEQYFGPGTRLTVT.

Note on this clone: This sample includes further DNA sequences coding for the same CDR3. This chain joins TRBV28 and TRBJ2-7, with 8 bases fitting TRBD1. This CDR3 comprises 14 residues. CDR1 and CDR2 from the germline V gene are MDHEN and SYDVKM. The J segment lost 2 bases and the V segment lost 6 bases, leaving 6 bases of the junction unmatched. The chain's CDR3 is CASSPGTGAYEQYF. The CDR3 DNA is TGTGCCAGCAGCCCTGGGACAGGAGCCTACGAGCAGTACTTC.

The V and J genes are TRBV19 and TRBJ2-7; D possibly uses TRBD1 or TRBD2 (5 bases each). Germline assignment: CDR1 LNHDA and CDR2 SQIVND (reference sequence). CDR3 length equals 13 residues. V lost 3 bases, J lost 3 bases, and 9 bases lay in between. CDR3 sequence: CASSIPGGYEQYF. The CDR3, as DNA: TGTGCCAGTAGTATCCCTGGGGGCTACGAGCAGTACTTC.

V gene TRBV9 combines with J gene TRBJ2-2; D is perhaps TRBD2 (5 bases). The CDR3 totals 13 residues. Trimming took off 3 bases at V and 6 bases at J, with 9 bases between the two ends. CDR1 is SGDLS, CDR2 YYNGEE, per germline. The CDR3 protein is CASSETIPGELFF. CDR3 nucleotide sequence: TGTGCCAGCAGCGAGACTATACCCGGGGAGCTGTTTTTT.

The V and J genes are TRBV9 and TRBJ2-1, with unresolved D. Between the trimmed V and J ends, which lost 0 bases and 4 bases, there was a span of 8 bases. Germline loops: CDR1 SGDLS, CDR2 YYNGEE. CDR3 size: 14 residues. CDR3 sequence: CASSVVVAYNEQFF. CDR3 in DNA: TGTGCCAGCAGCGTAGTGGTAGCATACAATGAGCAGTTCTTC.

This chain links TRBV5-1 with TRBJ2-7, with D perhaps matching TRBD2 (5 bases). Trimming took off 4 bases at V and 6 bases at J, with 8 bases between the two ends. Per germline, CDR1 SGHRS and CDR2 YFSETQ. The CDR3 sequence is 11 residues long. The CDR3 DNA reads TGCGCCAGCAGCGCGGGTGGCGAGCAGTACTTC. Protein sequence: CASSAGGEQYF.

The genes are TRBV19 and TRBJ1-2; D is uncertain. Germline V gene sequence: CDR1 LNHDA, CDR2 SQIVND (reference sequence). The CDR3 totals 15 residues. Trimming cost V 0 bases and J 8 bases, with 16 bases left between them. The CDR3 is CASSIDHSTVGGYTF. The CDR3 nucleotides read TGTGCCAGTAGTATAGATCATTCCACTGTCGGGGGCTACACCTTC.

The J gene is TRBJ2-3, the V gene TRBV5-1; a possible D gene is TRBD2 (6 bases). Between the trimmed V and J ends, which lost 5 bases and 3 bases, there was a span of 16 bases. CDR1 is SGHRS and CDR2 is YFSETQ in the germline V gene. The CDR3 extends over 15 amino acids. The CDR3 spells CASSWGVSVTDTQYF. The DNA of the CDR3 is TGCGCCAGCAGTTGGGGGGTATCAGTAACAGATACGCAGTATTTT.

The chain carries TRBV18 and TRBJ2-1; D might be TRBD2 (6 bases). V shed 3 bases and J shed 4 bases, with 13 bases lying between them. This CDR3 has 15 amino acids. The V gene's germline CDR1 is KGHSH and CDR2 LQKENI. The CDR3 DNA follows: TGTGCCAGCTCACCCCGACTAGAACCTTACAATGAGCAGTTCTTC. This codes for CASSPRLEPYNEQFF. The entire variable domain, with the rest obtained from reference TRBV18 and TRBJ2-1, is as follows: NAGVMQNPRHLVRRRGQEARLRCSPMKGHSHVYWYRQLPEEGLKFMVYLQKENIIDESGMPKERFSAEFPKEGPSILRIQQVVRGDSAAYFCASSPRLEPYNEQFFGPGTRLTVL.

The rearrangement uses TRBV5-6 and TRBJ2-3, with 11 bases lining up with TRBD1. The germline gives CDR1 SGHDT, CDR2 YYEEEE. V shed 0 bases, J shed 7 bases, and the junction held 4 bases outside the gene matches. The length of the CDR3 is 15 residues. The CDR3 bases are TGTGCCAGCAGCTTGGGGACAGGGGGCGTCAATACGCAGTATTTT. Translated: CASSLGTGGVNTQYF.

The V call is TRBV18, the J call TRBJ1-1, with D unresolved. Germline assignment: CDR1 KGHSH and CDR2 LQKENI. The V end was cut by 2 bases, the J end by 1 base, with 14 bases between. There are 16 residues in the CDR3. The DNA for the CDR3 is TGTGCCAGCTCACCATCGGGTTCCCTGAGGAACACTGAAGCTTTCTTT. Translated: CASSPSGSLRNTEAFF.

This chain links TRBV19 with TRBJ2-1; TRBD2 agrees at 7 bases. Germline V CDR1 and CDR2: LNHDA, SQIVND (reference sequence). This CDR3 contains 16 residues. V dropped 3 bases and J dropped 4; count of bases not matched to a gene: 9. CDR3 protein: CASSIPRASGYNEQFF. The DNA for the CDR3 is TGTGCCAGTAGTATCCCCCGGGCTAGCGGTTACAATGAGCAGTTCTTC. Using reference TRBV19 and TRBJ2-1 for the parts outside the CDR3, the full variable domain is DGGITQSPKYLFRKEGQNVTLSCEQNLNHDAMYWYRQDPGQGLRLIYYSQIVNDFQKGDIAEGYSVSREKKESFPLTVTSAQKNPTAFYLCASSIPRASGYNEQFFGPGTRLTVL.

V usage is TRBV28 and J usage is TRBJ1-5; D unresolved. CDR3 length equals 13 residues. V gave up 3 bases and J gave up 5 bases, with 8 bases separating them. Germline V lookup: CDR1 MDHEN, CDR2 SYDVKM. The CDR3 reads CASSFGRYQPQHF. The CDR3 DNA reads TGTGCCAGCAGTTTTGGTCGGTATCAGCCCCAGCATTTT. The full variable domain, its missing parts supplied by reference TRBV28 and TRBJ1-5, is DVKVTQSSRYLVKRTGEKVFLECVQDMDHENMFWYRQDPGLGLRLIYFSYDVKMKEKGDIPEGYSVSREKKERFSLILESASTNQTSMYLCASSFGRYQPQHFGDGTRLSIL.

The table lists this clone with a count of one. The chain uses TRBV27 and TRBJ2-1; TRBD2 agrees at 8 bases. The junction had 8 bases not matched to a gene; V was cut back by 4 bases and J by 3 bases. CDR3 length: 16 residues. Germline values: CDR1 MNHEY, CDR2 SMNVEV (reference sequence). For the CDR3, the DNA is TGTGCCAGCAGTTCTATAAGCGGGAGTATCTACAATGAGCAGTTCTTC. Translated, it gives CASSSISGSIYNEQFF.

V gene TRBV10-1 combines with J gene TRBJ2-2, with TRBD1 as a possible D gene (5 bases). CDR1 is WNHNN, CDR2 SYGVQD, per germline (reference sequence). Trimming pared 0 bases from V and 5 bases from J, leaving 10 bases between. The length of the CDR3 is 15 residues. The CDR3 nucleotides read TGCGCCAGCAGTGAGTCGACAGCCCAGACCGGGGAGCTGTTTTTT. Amino acid sequence: CASSESTAQTGELFF.

In nucleotides, the CDR3 is TGTGCCAGCAGCTTGGTTCAGGCGAACACCGGGGAGCTGTTTTTT. Protein sequence: CASSLVQANTGELFF. The rearrangement uses TRBV5-6 and TRBJ2-2; D unclear. The CDR3 totals 15 residues. V was pared by 0 bases and J by 0 bases, with 6 bases between. Germline CDR1 is SGHDT and CDR2 is YYEEEE. The entire variable domain, with the rest obtained from reference TRBV5-6 and TRBJ2-2, is as follows: DAGVTQSPTHLIKTRGQQVTLRCSPKSGHDTVSWYQQALGQGPQFIFQYYEEEERQRGNFPDRFSGHQFPNYSSELNVNALLLGDSALYLCASSLVQANTGELFFGEGSRLTVL.

Points on this clone: The identical CDR3 is also encoded by other nucleotide sequences in the sample. The genes are TRBV5-1 and TRBJ2-5, with no clear D. The V end lost 0 bases, the J end lost 2 bases, and 8 bases lay between the germline ends. CDR1 is SGHRS and CDR2 is YFSETQ in the germline V gene. This CDR3 has 14 amino acids. CDR3 nucleotide sequence: TGCGCCAGCAGCTTGGGGACGGTGCAAGAGACCCAGTACTTC. This codes for CASSLGTVQETQYF.

This clone has a count of ten or more. At the DNA level, this CDR3 is encoded by other sequences in the same sample as well. J is TRBJ2-3 and V is TRBV5-1; no reliable D call. The CDR3 is made up of 11 amino acids. Germline CDR1 reads SGHRS; CDR2 reads YFSETQ. Trimming shortened V by 0 bases and J by 4 bases, and 0 bases separated the two germline ends. The CDR3 is CASSLADTQYF. The CDR3 region has the DNA TGCGCCAGCAGCTTGGCAGATACGCAGTATTTT.

As concerns this clone: Other DNA sequences in the sample encode the same CDR3. This rearrangement joins TRBV7-9 to TRBJ1-1; D unclear. CDR3 length equals 14 residues. V lost 4 bases and J 0 bases, leaving 9 bases between the germline ends. The germline CDR1 and CDR2 sequences are SEHNR and FQNEAQ (reference sequence). CDR3 in amino acids: CASSSLSLNTEAFF. The CDR3 nucleotides read TGTGCCAGCAGCTCGTTGAGTTTGAACACTGAAGCTTTCTTT.

The chain has TRBV11-2 and TRBJ1-3, with D unresolved. CDR3 length: 13 amino acids. V lost 1 base to trimming and J lost 7 bases, with 8 bases between them. Looked up from germline, CDR1 is SGHAT and CDR2 is FQNNGV. The CDR3, as DNA: TGTGCCAGCAGCTTAGCGGGTACCAACACCATATATTTT. Translated, it gives CASSLAGTNTIYF. The complete variable domain, with remaining parts taken from reference TRBV11-2 and TRBJ1-3, reads EAGVAQSPRYKIIEKRQSVAFWCNPISGHATLYWYQQILGQGPKLLIQFQNNGVVDDSQLPKDRFSAERLKGVDSTLKIQPAKLEDSAVYLCASSLAGTNTIYFGEGSWLTVV.

The genes are TRBV2 and TRBJ2-3; D is undetermined. With 3 bases removed from V and 10 bases from J, the gap between germline ends came to 11 bases. Germline V lookup: CDR1 SNHLY, CDR2 FYNNEI. CDR3 length: 12 amino acids. CDR3 bases: TGTGCCAGCAGTGATCCCGGATTTTCGCAGTATTTT. Amino acid sequence: CASSDPGFSQYF.

The V and J genes are TRBV27 and TRBJ1-5; 9 bases fit TRBD1. CDR3 length equals 15 residues. Per the germline V gene, CDR1 is MNHEY and CDR2 is SMNVEV (reference sequence). V lost 5 bases, J lost 3 bases, and 5 bases stayed unmatched. The CDR3 sequence: CASSTDRGFNQPQHF. CDR3 coding DNA: TGTGCCAGCAGTACTGACAGGGGGTTCAATCAGCCCCAGCATTTT.

The chain is built from TRBV5-1 and TRBJ2-1; D unresolved. The CDR3 extends over 16 amino acids. Trimming removed 3 bases at V and 4 bases at J, with 17 bases between. Germline V gene sequence: CDR1 SGHRS, CDR2 YFSETQ. This CDR3 is CASSSASTHIYNEQFF. For the CDR3, the DNA is TGCGCCAGCAGCTCCGCCTCGACCCATATTTACAATGAGCAGTTCTTC.